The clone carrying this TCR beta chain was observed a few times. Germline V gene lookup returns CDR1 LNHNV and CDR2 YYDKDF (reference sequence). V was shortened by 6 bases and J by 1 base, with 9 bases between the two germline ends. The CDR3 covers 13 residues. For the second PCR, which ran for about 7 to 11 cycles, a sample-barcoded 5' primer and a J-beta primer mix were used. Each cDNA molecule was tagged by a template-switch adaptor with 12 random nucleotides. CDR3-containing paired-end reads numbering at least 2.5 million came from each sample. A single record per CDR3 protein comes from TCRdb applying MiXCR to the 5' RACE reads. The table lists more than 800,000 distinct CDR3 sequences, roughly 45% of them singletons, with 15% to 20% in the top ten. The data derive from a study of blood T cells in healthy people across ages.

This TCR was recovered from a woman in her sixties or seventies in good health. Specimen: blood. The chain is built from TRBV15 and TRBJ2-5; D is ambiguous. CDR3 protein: CATRRTTQETQYF. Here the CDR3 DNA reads TGTGCCACCAGAAGAACTACCCAAGAGACCCAGTACTTC. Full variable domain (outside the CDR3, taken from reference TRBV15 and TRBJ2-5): DAMVIQNPRYQVTQFGKPVTLSCSQTLNHNVMYWYQQKSSQAPKLLFHYYDKDFNNEADTPDNFQSRRPNTSFCFLDIRSPGLGDTAMYLCATRRTTQETQYFGPGTRLLVL.